This entry lists 10 T cell receptor beta chains sequenced from one sample in a study of T cells in Graves' hyperthyroidism and ophthalmopathy (dated by TCRdb to the late 2010s). Preparation of the library involved multiplex PCR. Sequencer: Illumina HiSeq 2000. TCR beta CDR3 regions were amplified from RNA transcripts. A first-round RT-PCR of the TCR CDR3 used the HTBI primer set with the Qiagen OneStep RT-PCR kit. TCRdb reworked the public reads: Q25 trimming with fastp, MiXCR clone assembly, productive beta chains retained. Every CDR3 protein is listed once, alongside the most common genes and DNA of its rows. This sample comprises 600,000 to 800,000 distinct CDR3 sequences, just over 35% of them detected only once. Roughly 31% of the sample comes from the top ten. Sequenced sample: blood. The receptors derive from a woman aged 40 to 55 with Graves' hyperthyroidism.

On this clonotype itself: One base away lies a much larger clone, so this may be a sequencing read error. This sequence joins TRBV7-2 and TRBJ2-6; D possibly uses TRBD1 or TRBD2 (6 bases each). The CDR3 spans 15 residues. Germline CDR1 and CDR2: SGHTA and FQGNSA. CDR3 region: CASSFGGAGADVLTF. Written as DNA, the CDR3 is TGTGCCAGCAGCTTCGGGGGCGCTGGGGCCGACGTCCTGACTTTC.

This clonotype occurred many times. The chain uses TRBV2 and TRBJ1-3, with a possible D match to TRBD1 (6 bases). The CDR3 is 15 amino acids. The germline CDR1 and CDR2 sequences are SNHLY and FYNNEI. The ends were cut back, 3 bases at V and 0 bases at J, with 9 bases in the middle. The CDR3 DNA is TGTGCCAGCAGTGACAGGGGAAACTCTGGAAACACCATATATTTT. Its protein is CASSDRGNSGNTIYF.

Ten or more counts support this clonotype. The chain combines TRBV25-1 with TRBJ1-3, with D perhaps TRBD1 (5 bases). The CDR3 totals 14 residues. The V end lost 3 bases, the J end lost 7 bases, and 13 bases lay between the germline ends. Germline CDR1 is MGHDK and CDR2 is SYGVNS. The CDR3 protein is CASSDRGVTNTIYF. CDR3 DNA sequence: TGTGCCAGCAGTGATAGAGGGGTTACGAACACCATATATTTT. Combining the CDR3 with reference TRBV25-1 and TRBJ1-3 gives the whole variable domain EADIYQTPRYLVIGTGKKITLECSQTMGHDKMYWYQQDPGMELHLIHYSYGVNSTEKGDLSSESTVSRIRTEHFPLTLESARPSHTSQYLCASSDRGVTNTIYFGEGSWLTVV.

This chain's CDR3 is CASSLVPGDKLFF. CDR3 coding DNA: TGTGCCAGCAGTTTAGTCCCAGGGGATAAACTGTTTTTT. The chain has TRBV12-3 or TRBV12-4 and TRBJ1-4, with D possibly matching TRBD1 (6 bases). V was shortened by 1 base and J by 11 bases, with 11 bases between the two germline ends. The CDR3 runs to 13 residues.

This clonotype was counted a few times. The V gene is TRBV10-3, the J gene TRBJ2-7, with TRBD1 identical over 10 bases. The V gene end was trimmed by 10 bases and the J gene end by 3 bases; junction bases not matched to a gene: 12. Germline-derived CDR1 and CDR2 are ENHRY and SYGVKD. There are 15 residues in the CDR3. CDR3 nucleotides: TGTGCCAGCAGGCGAGGGACAGGGGATATCTACGAGCAGTACTTC. Its translation is CASRRGTGDIYEQYF.

In this sample, this clonotype turned up many times. This chain links TRBV10-3 with TRBJ2-5, with D hard to call. The CDR3 covers 11 residues. Trimming stripped 8 bases from V and 2 bases from J, with 6 bases between. CDR1 and CDR2 from the germline V gene are ENHRY and SYGVKD. In nucleotides, the CDR3 is TGTGCCATCGCGACTCAAGAGACCCAGTACTTC. Protein product: CAIATQETQYF.

The chain links TRBV9 to TRBJ1-1, with D possibly being TRBD1 (5 bases). In germline, CDR1 is SGDLS, CDR2 YYNGEE. The CDR3 runs 15 residues. With 4 bases removed from V and 3 bases from J, the gap between germline ends came to 16 bases. Here the CDR3 reads CASSRLGPRDTEAFF. The CDR3 DNA sequence: TGTGCCAGCAGCCGACTGGGGCCTCGGGACACTGAAGCTTTCTTT.

This clonotype was recorded many times. The chain recombines TRBV20-1 with TRBJ2-7; possibly TRBD1 or TRBD2 for D (5 bases each). The CDR3 consists of 13 residues. Trimming removed 5 bases from V and 1 base from J, with 12 bases in between. The germline V gene encodes CDR1 DFQATT and CDR2 SNEGSKA (reference sequence). CDR3 bases: TGCAGTGCTGGACGGGACCCATCCTACGAGCAGTACTTC. Translation gives CSAGRDPSYEQYF.

The table lists this clonotype with a few counts. The chain uses TRBV4-3 and TRBJ2-7, with a tentative D call TRBD1 (5 bases). This CDR3 has 15 amino acids. Germline CDR1 and CDR2: LGHNA and YSLEER. V gave up 3 bases and J gave up 1 base, with 13 bases separating them. Here the CDR3 reads CASSQHTGPSYEQYF. CDR3 coding DNA: TGCGCCAGCAGCCAGCATACAGGTCCGTCCTACGAGCAGTACTTC.

This clonotype was counted a few times. This sequence joins TRBV5-1 and TRBJ2-7; D unresolved. Germline V lookup: CDR1 SGHRS, CDR2 YFSETQ. This CDR3 is built from 13 residues. The V end was cut by 0 bases, the J end by 7 bases, with 11 bases between. This CDR3 reads CASSLGWDSEQYF. The CDR3, as DNA: TGCGCCAGCAGCTTGGGCTGGGATTCGGAGCAGTACTTC.